This TCR beta chain was obtained from a study of breast tumors, draining lymph nodes, adjacent tissues. One entry per CDR3 protein results from TCRdb running MiXCR on the multiplex PCR reads. Of approximately 230,000 distinct CDR3 sequences listed, 30% to 35% are singletons. CDR1 is SNHLY and CDR2 is FYNNEI in the germline V gene. V was shortened by 6 bases and J by 0 bases, with 14 bases between the two germline ends. The CDR3 runs 15 residues. Whole-study findings and limits: Data only fit, rather than demonstrated, lymph node origin of most tumor T cells. Compared with basal-like, luminal-like tumors shared significantly more repertoire with nontumor tissue. Compared with lymph nodes, tumors were less diverse; compared with nontumor tissue, more.

As to this clonotype: Its specificity is not known.

Axillary draining lymph nodes of breast cancer patients supplied the node samples. The receptor was isolated from a female donor with breast cancer. Some clones in this sample may be carry-over from other donors' samples. V is TRBV2 and J is TRBJ2-5; the D is unclear. Specimen: axillary lymph node tissue. The CDR3 DNA reads as TGTGCCAGCAGGTTGAGCTCAAAGTACCAAGAGACCCAGTACTTC. The encoded protein is CASRLSSKYQETQYF.